The TCR beta chain under discussion was sequenced for a study of cytomegalovirus exposure and HLA in healthy donors. Primers for the PCR totalled 60 Vbeta and 13 Jbeta. TCRdb's copy holds only in-frame clones and misses some; the assay was immunoSEQ multiplex PCR. Of approximately 180,000 clones detected, about 70% appear once; the ten largest clones hold 1.5% to 2%. Germline CDR1 reads MNHNY; CDR2 reads SVGAGI (reference sequence). V was pared by 5 bases and J by 0 bases, with 3 bases of the junction left unmatched. CDR3 length equals 14 residues. Donors had nominal health at sampling but likely had unrecorded immune exposures.

The specimen sequenced was PBMCs. This chain uses TRBV6-6 with TRBJ1-2; 7 bases line up with TRBD1. This receptor was taken from a woman in her twenties or thirties in good health and CMV-seronegative. This chain's CDR3 is CASSRDSTNYGYTF. The DNA of the CDR3 is TGTGCCAGCAGTCGGGACAGCACTAACTATGGCTACACCTTC.